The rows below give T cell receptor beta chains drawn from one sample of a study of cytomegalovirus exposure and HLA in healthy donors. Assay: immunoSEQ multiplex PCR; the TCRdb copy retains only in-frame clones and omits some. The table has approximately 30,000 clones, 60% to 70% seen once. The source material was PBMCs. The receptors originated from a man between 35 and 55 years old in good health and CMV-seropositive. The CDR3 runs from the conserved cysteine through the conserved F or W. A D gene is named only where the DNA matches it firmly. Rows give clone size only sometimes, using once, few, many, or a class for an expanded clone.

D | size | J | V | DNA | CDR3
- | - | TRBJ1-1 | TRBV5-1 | TGCGCCAGCAGCTTGCTAGGAACTGAAGCTTTCTTT | CASSLLGTEAFF
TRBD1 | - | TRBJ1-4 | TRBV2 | TGTGCCAGCAGCCCCGACAGGGATAGGTGGCAAAAACTGTTTTTT | CASSPDRDRWQKLFF
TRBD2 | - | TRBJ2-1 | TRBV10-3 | TGTGCCATCAGTGGGACTAGCGGGGGCGGTAGTCGATCCTACAATGAGCAGTTCTTC | CAISGTSGGGSRSYNEQFF
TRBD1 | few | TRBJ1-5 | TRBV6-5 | TGTGCCACCAGACAGGGGTCAAATAGCAATCAGCCCCAGCATTTT | CATRQGSNSNQPQHF
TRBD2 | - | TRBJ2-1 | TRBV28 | TGTGCCAGCGTTTCCCAGCGGGGGGGCCCCTACAATGAGCAGTTCTTC | CASVSQRGGPYNEQFF
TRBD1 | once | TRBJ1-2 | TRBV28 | TGTGCCAGCAGTCTACAGGGGGCTTTTGGCTACACCTTC | CASSLQGAFGYTF
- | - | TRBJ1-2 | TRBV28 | TGTGCCAGCAGCCCAACGAGGGTCAGCACCTTC | CASSPTRVSTF
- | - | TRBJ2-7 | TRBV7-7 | TGTGCCAGCAGCTTAGGGGTGGGGCAGGGTTACGAGCAGTACTTC | CASSLGVGQGYEQYF
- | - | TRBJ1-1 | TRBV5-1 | TGCGCCAGCAGCCCTGGGGGGACCACTGAAGCTTTCTTT | CASSPGGTTEAFF
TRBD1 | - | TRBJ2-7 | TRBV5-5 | TGTGCCAGCAGCTCGACAGGGGATTCCTACGAGCAGTACTTC | CASSSTGDSYEQYF
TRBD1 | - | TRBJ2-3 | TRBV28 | TGTGCCAGCAGTTTAGCGGGACAGGGGGGGAGCACAGATACGCAGTATTTT | CASSLAGQGGSTDTQYF
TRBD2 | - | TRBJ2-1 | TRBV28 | TGTGCCAGCCTACGGGGGGTCTCCTACAATGAGCAGTTCTTC | CASLRGVSYNEQFF
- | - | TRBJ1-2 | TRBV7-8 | TGTGCCAGCAGTCCCGAGTTTCATGGCTACACCTTC | CASSPEFHGYTF
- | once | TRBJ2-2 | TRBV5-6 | TGTGCCAGCAGCTCCCCGAGCGGCAGGGGAAGACACACCGGGGAGCTGTTTTTT | CASSSPSGRGRHTGELFF
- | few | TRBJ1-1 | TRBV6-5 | TGTGCCAGCAGTTACGGAGGGGTTTCAAACACTGAAGCTTTCTTT | CASSYGGVSNTEAFF
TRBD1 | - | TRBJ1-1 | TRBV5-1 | TGCGCCAGCAGCTTTGGGACAGGGAACACTGAAGCTTTCTTT | CASSFGTGNTEAFF
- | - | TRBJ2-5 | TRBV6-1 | TGTGCCAGCAGTGAAGTGGGGGCAGGCATGGAGACCCAGTACTTC | CASSEVGAGMETQYF
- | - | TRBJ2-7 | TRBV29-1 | TGCAGCGTTGAAGAGGGGGGATCCGAGCAGTACTTC | CSVEEGGSEQYF
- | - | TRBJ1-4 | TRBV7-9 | TGTGCCAGCAGCTTATCCTCGGTAACGGGAGAAAAACTGTTTTTT | CASSLSSVTGEKLFF
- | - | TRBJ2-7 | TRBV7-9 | TGTTCCAGCAGCTCGGTAGACTACGAGCAGTACTTC | CSSSSVDYEQYF
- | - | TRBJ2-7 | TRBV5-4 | TGTGCCAGCAGCTTGGACGGGGACTACGAGCAGTACTTC | CASSLDGDYEQYF
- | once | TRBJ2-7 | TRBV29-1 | TGCAGCGTTGAAGTAGGGGCGCTCACCTACGAGCAGTACTTC | CSVEVGALTYEQYF
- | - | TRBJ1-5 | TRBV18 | TGTGCCAGCTCACCATGGACTGTCAGCCAGCCCCAGCATTTT | CASSPWTVSQPQHF
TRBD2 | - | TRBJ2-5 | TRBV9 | TGTGCCAGCAGCGTAGGCGGGGGGGCAGAGACCCAGTACTTC | CASSVGGGAETQYF
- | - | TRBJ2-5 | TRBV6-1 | TGTGCCAGCAGCCTCCAAGAGACCCAGTACTTC | CASSLQETQYF
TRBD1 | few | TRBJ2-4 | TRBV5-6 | TGTGCCAGCAGCCCTCCGGGACAGGGTCTAGCCAAAAACATTCAGTACTTC | CASSPPGQGLAKNIQYF
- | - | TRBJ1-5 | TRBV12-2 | TGTGCAAGTCGCCCTAATCAGCCCCAGCATTTT | CASRPNQPQHF
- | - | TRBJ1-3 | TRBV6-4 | TGTGCCAGCAGTTTCTTCAGGGTGGGGTCTGGAAACACCATATATTTT | CASSFFRVGSGNTIYF
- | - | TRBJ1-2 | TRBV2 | TGTGCCAGCAGTGAAATAGACAGTAACTATGGCTACACCTTC | CASSEIDSNYGYTF
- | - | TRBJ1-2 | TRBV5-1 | TGCGCCAGCAGCTTGGAATCCGGGGGAAGGGACTATGGCTACACCTTC | CASSLESGGRDYGYTF
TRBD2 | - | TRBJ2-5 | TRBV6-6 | TGTGCCAGCAGCTGGGGGACTAGCGGGACCCAGTACTTC | CASSWGTSGTQYF
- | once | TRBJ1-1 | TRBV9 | TGTGCCAGCAGCGTAGGGGGCTTGGGCACTGAAGCTTTCTTT | CASSVGGLGTEAFF
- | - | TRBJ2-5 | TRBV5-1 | TGCGCCAGCAGCTTGGCAAGCAGGGAGGTGCAAGAGACCCAGTACTTC | CASSLASREVQETQYF
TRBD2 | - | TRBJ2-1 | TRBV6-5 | TGTGCCAGCAGTTACAGGGAGGGCTACAATGAGCAGTTCTTC | CASSYREGYNEQFF
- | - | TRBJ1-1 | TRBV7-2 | TGTGCCAGCAGCTTTCAAGCGAACACTGAAGCTTTCTTT | CASSFQANTEAFF
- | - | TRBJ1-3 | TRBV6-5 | TGTGCCAGCAGTTGGGGCGACAGGTCCTCTGGAAACACCATATATTTT | CASSWGDRSSGNTIYF
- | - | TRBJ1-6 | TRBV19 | TGTGCCAGTAGTCCCAGTTTTTATTCACCCCTCCACTTT | CASSPSFYSPLHF
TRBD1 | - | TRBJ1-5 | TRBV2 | TGTGCCAGCAGGGGACAGACCTCTAGCAATCAGCCCCAGCATTTT | CASRGQTSSNQPQHF
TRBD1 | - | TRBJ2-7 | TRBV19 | TGTGCCACCCGGGCCCCCCACACAGGGGGCCGATCCTACGAGCAGTACTTC | CATRAPHTGGRSYEQYF
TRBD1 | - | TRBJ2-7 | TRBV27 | TGTGCCAGCAGTCCACGGACAGGGGGTGTGACTACCTACGAGCAGTACTTC | CASSPRTGGVTTYEQYF
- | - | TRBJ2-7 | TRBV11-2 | TGTGCCAGCAGCCCCGGTCCGCTCTCCTACGAGCAGTACTTC | CASSPGPLSYEQYF
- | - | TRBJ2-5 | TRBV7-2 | TGTGCCAGCAGCTTGGCCCGACAAGAGACCCAGTACTTC | CASSLARQETQYF
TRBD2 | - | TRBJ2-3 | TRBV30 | TGTGCCTGGAGTTACACCCGGGCGGGGGGTAGCACAGATACGCAGTATTTT | CAWSYTRAGGSTDTQYF
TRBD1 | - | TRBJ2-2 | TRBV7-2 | TGTGCCAGCAGCGGACAGGGTGTGGGCACCGGGGAGCTGTTTTTT | CASSGQGVGTGELFF
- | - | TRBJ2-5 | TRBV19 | TGTGCCAGTAGTATAGGGCAGTTCCAAGAGACCCAGTACTTC | CASSIGQFQETQYF
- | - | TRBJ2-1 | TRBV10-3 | TGTGCCATCAGTACGGAACAGGAGCAGTTCTTC | CAISTEQEQFF
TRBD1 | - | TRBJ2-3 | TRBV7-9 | TGTGCCAGCAGCTCACCGGGACAGGACACAGATACGCAGTATTTT | CASSSPGQDTDTQYF
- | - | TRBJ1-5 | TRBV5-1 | TGCGCCAGCAGCGGGGGGGGTCAAGGGCAGCCCCAGCATTTT | CASSGGGQGQPQHF
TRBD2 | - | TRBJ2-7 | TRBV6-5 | TGTGCCAGCAGTTACGGGACTAGCGGATTCTCCTACGAGCAGTACTTC | CASSYGTSGFSYEQYF
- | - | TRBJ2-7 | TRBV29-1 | TGCAGCGTGGAGGAGGGAGAGGGTTACGAGCAGTACTTC | CSVEEGEGYEQYF
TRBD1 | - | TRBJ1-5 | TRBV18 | TGTGCCAGCTCACCCCCCGGAACAGGGGGCTTGGGTCAGCCCCAGCATTTT | CASSPPGTGGLGQPQHF
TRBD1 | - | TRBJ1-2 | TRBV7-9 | TGTGCCAGCAGCTCCACAGGGGGAAATGGCTACACCTTC | CASSSTGGNGYTF
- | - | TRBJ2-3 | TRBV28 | TGTGCCAGCAGTTTCGGCCGGGCAGATACGCAGTATTTT | CASSFGRADTQYF
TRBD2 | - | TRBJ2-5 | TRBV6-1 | TGTGCCAGCAGTGGGACTAGCGGGGGGGCCGAGACCCAGTACTTC | CASSGTSGGAETQYF